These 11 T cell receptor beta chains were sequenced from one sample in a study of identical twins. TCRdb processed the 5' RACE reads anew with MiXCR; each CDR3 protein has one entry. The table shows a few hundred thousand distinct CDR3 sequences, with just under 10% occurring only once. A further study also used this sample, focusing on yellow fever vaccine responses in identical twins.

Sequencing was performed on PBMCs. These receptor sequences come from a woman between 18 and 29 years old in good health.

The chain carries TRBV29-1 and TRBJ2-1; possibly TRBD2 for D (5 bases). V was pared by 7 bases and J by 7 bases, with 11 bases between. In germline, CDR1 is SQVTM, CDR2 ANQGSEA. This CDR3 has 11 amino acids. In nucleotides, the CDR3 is TGCAGCGGAGAGGGTCGGAATGAGCAGTTCTTC. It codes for CSGEGRNEQFF.

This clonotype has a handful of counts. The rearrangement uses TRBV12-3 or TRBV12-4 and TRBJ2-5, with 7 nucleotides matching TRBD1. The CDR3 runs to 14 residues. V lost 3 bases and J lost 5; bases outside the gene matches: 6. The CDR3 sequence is CASSLDRRTETQYF. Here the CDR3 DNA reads TGTGCCAGCAGTTTGGACAGGAGAACGGAGACCCAGTACTTC.

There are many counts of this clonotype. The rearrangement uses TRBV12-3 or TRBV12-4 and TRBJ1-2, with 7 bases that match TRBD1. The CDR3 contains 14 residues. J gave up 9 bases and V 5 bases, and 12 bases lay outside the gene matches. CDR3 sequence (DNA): TGTGCCAGCAGTCACCGGACAGGAGATATTCGCTACACCTTC. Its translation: CASSHRTGDIRYTF.

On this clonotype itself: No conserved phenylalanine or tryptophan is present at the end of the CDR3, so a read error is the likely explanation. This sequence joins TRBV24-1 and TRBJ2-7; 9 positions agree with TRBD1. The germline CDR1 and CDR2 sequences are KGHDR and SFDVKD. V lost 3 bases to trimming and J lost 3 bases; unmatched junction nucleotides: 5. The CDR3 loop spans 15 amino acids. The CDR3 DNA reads TGTGCCACCAGTGATCCCGGGACAGGGTTCTACGAGCAGTACTTG. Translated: CATSDPGTGFYEQYL.

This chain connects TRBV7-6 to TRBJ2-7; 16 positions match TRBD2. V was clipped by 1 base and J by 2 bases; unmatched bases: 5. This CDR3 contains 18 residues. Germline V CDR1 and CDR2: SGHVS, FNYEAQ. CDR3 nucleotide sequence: TGTGCCAGCAGCTTAGTAGGGGGACTAGCGGGAGGGGCCTACGAGCAGTACTTC. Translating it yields CASSLVGGLAGGAYEQYF.

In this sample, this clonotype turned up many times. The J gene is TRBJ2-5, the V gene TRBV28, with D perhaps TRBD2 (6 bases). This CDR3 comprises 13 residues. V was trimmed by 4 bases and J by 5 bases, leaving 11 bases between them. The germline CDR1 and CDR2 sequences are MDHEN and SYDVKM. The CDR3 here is CASSSAGWETQYF. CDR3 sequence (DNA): TGTGCCAGCAGTTCTGCGGGGTGGGAGACCCAGTACTTC. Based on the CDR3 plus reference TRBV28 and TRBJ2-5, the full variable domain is DVKVTQSSRYLVKRTGEKVFLECVQDMDHENMFWYRQDPGLGLRLIYFSYDVKMKEKGDIPEGYSVSREKKERFSLILESASTNQTSMYLCASSSAGWETQYFGPGTRLLVL.

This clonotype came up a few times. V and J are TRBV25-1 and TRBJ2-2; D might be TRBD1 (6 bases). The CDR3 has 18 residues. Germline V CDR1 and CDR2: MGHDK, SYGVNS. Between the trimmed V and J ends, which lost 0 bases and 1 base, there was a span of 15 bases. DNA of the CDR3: TGTGCCAGCAGTGAATATCCAAGACAGGATGGGAACACCGGGGAGCTGTTTTTT. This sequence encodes CASSEYPRQDGNTGELFF.

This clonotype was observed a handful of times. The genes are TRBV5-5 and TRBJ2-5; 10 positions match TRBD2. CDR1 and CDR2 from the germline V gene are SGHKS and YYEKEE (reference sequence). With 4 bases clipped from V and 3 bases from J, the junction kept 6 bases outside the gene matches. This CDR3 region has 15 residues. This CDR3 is CASSAGTSEKETQYF. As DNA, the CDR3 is TGTGCCAGCAGCGCGGGGACTAGCGAGAAAGAGACCCAGTACTTC.

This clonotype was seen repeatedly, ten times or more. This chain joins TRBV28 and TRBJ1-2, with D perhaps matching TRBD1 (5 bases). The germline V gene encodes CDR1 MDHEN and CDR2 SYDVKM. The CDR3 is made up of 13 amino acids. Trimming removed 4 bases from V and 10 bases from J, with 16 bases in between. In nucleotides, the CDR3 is TGTGCCAGCAGTTCCGGAGGGGCCAGGGCCTACACCTTC. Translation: CASSSGGARAYTF.

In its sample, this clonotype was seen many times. Written as DNA, the CDR3 is TGCAGTGCCGAAGGTCACGGATCCACAGATACGCAGTATTTT. Translated, it gives CSAEGHGSTDTQYF. The V call is TRBV20-1, the J call TRBJ2-3; D is uncertain. The CDR3 is 14 residues long. Trimming cost V 6 bases and J 2 bases, with 15 bases left between them. The V gene's germline CDR1 is DFQATT and CDR2 SNEGSKA (reference sequence).

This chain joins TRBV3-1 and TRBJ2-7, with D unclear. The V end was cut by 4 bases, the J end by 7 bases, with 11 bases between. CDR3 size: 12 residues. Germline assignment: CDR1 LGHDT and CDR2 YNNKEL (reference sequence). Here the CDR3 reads CASSRTAGEQYF. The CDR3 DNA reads TGTGCCAGCAGCCGCACGGCCGGGGAGCAGTACTTC.